The entry below gives a single T cell receptor (beta chain) sequence along with its context. This entry is derived from a study of blood T cell repertoires in COVID-19. The overall study: The United States, Italy and Spain provided the acute and convalescent COVID-19 samples. The cDNA or gDNA used as material had been derived from T cells, B-cell-depleted T cells, or PBMCs.

The data were produced by immunoSEQ multiplex PCR, yet TCRdb's version contains in-frame clones alone and is incomplete. The sample contains just over 150,000 clones, approximately 79% of which appear only once. The CDR3 runs 18 residues. The trim removed 1 base at V and 1 base at J, leaving 10 bases unmatched. CDR1 is SGHVS and CDR2 is FNYEAQ in the germline V gene. Seattle participants joined during active infection and were tracked over time. The chain combines TRBV7-6 with TRBJ2-3; 8 positions agree with TRBD2. This receptor was obtained from a woman aged 40 to 55 with COVID-19, enrolled during active disease. The sample was peripheral blood. This chain's CDR3 is CASSLDTQAGGGTDTQYF. The CDR3 nucleotides read TGTGCCAGCAGCTTAGATACCCAGGCCGGGGGGGGCACAGATACGCAGTATTTT. The full variable domain, rest sourced from reference TRBV7-6 and TRBJ2-3, is GAGVSQSPRYKVTKRGQDVALRCDPISGHVSLYWYRQALGQGPEFLTYFNYEAQQDKSGLPNDRFSAERPEGSISTLTIQRTEQRDSAMYRCASSLDTQAGGGTDTQYFGPGTRLTVL.